The 16 T cell receptor beta chains presented below share a single source sample, sequenced in a study of post-analysis software for immune sequencing data. The study's findings and limits: Comparison of patients with controls showed about 5 TRBV segments more frequent in patients, TRBV5-6, TRBV5-1 and TRBV20-1 among them.

Antigens for these TCRs are unknown. Unique molecular identifiers were carried by the TCR beta cDNA libraries. TCRdb reprocessed the PCR reads via MiXCR and lists one record per CDR3 protein. The sample shows hundreds of thousands of distinct CDR3 sequences, 25% to 30% of them seen only once. The sample taken for sequencing was blood. These receptors all stem from a girl aged 5 to 17 with multiple sclerosis.

V usage is TRBV27 and J usage is TRBJ2-7; 15 bases map to TRBD2. The closer fit of TRBJ2-5 to the DNA end suggests the J call may be wrong. Germline CDR1 and CDR2: MNHEY and SMNVEV (reference sequence). CDR3 length equals 18 residues. In nucleotides, the CDR3 is TGTGCCAGCAGTACGATCGGACTAGCGGGAGGGCCGCGGGCGACCCAGTACTTC. Its protein product is CASSTIGLAGGPRATQYF.

The rearrangement uses TRBV7-2 and TRBJ2-1; 7 bases map to TRBD1. The V gene end was trimmed by 3 bases and the J gene end by 5 bases; junction bases not matched to a gene: 7. The CDR3 loop spans 15 amino acids. Germline lookup yields CDR1 SGHTA and CDR2 FQGNSA. The CDR3 bases are TGTGCCAGCAGCTTGACGGGGACAGAGAACAATGAGCAGTTCTTC. Translated: CASSLTGTENNEQFF.

This clonotype was seen at least ten times. The V gene is TRBV20-1, the J gene TRBJ2-1; D gene uncertain. CDR1 is DFQATT and CDR2 is SNEGSKA in the germline V gene (reference sequence). This CDR3 contains 12 residues. V was shortened by 3 bases and J by 6 bases, with 9 bases between the two germline ends. The CDR3 protein is CSARDGPNEQFF. The CDR3 nucleotides read TGCAGTGCTAGGGACGGCCCCAATGAGCAGTTCTTC.

This clonotype was seen a handful of times. The chain joins TRBV6-2 or TRBV6-3 to TRBJ2-1, with TRBD2 identical over 11 bases. CDR1 MNHEY and CDR2 SVGEGT come from the germline V gene. J was trimmed by 5 bases and V by 1 base; bases with no gene match: 7. This CDR3 is built from 17 residues. The CDR3 DNA sequence: TGTGCCAGCAGTTACTGGGGACGACTAGCGGGAAACAATGAGCAGTTCTTC. The encoded protein is CASSYWGRLAGNNEQFF.

J is TRBJ2-7 and V is TRBV7-8, with 9 bases identical to TRBD2. The CDR3 runs 17 residues. The germline V gene encodes CDR1 SGHVS and CDR2 FQNEAQ. Losses at the gene ends were 1 base for V and 1 base for J; bases not matched to a gene: 8. CDR3 nucleotide sequence: TGTGCCAGCAGCTTAGATAGGGGACTAGCCGATTCCTACGAGCAGTACTTC. Translated, it gives CASSLDRGLADSYEQYF. The full variable domain, its missing parts supplied by reference TRBV7-8 and TRBJ2-7, is GAGVSQSPRYKVAKRGQDVALRCDPISGHVSLFWYQQALGQGPEFLTYFQNEAQLDKSGLPSDRFFAERPEGSVSTLKIQRTQQEDSAVYLCASSLDRGLADSYEQYFGPGTRLTVT.

This clonotype was detected ten times or more. The chain combines TRBV29-1 with TRBJ2-7; unclear D gene. This CDR3 has 13 residues. The V end was cut by 4 bases, the J end by 0 bases, with 10 bases between. Germline CDR1 and CDR2: SQVTM and ANQGSEA. As DNA, the CDR3 is TGCAGCGTTGGAGGCAGGAACTCCTACGAGCAGTACTTC. It translates to CSVGGRNSYEQYF.

The V and J genes are TRBV6-2 or TRBV6-3 and TRBJ2-1; D is undetermined. Trimming removed 5 bases at V and 3 bases at J, with 8 bases between. The CDR3 spans 13 residues. The V gene's germline CDR1 is MNHEY and CDR2 SVGEGT. DNA for the CDR3: TGTGCCAGCAGTCGGACCGTCTACAATGAGCAGTTCTTC. It specifies CASSRTVYNEQFF.

This chain joins TRBV25-1 and TRBJ2-2; 10 bases map to TRBD1. This CDR3 comprises 19 residues. V was clipped by 4 bases and J by 0 bases; unmatched bases: 11. CDR1 and CDR2 from the germline V gene are MGHDK and SYGVNS. CDR3 protein: CASSATGGQGMTNTGELFF. CDR3 sequence (DNA): TGTGCCAGCAGTGCAACAGGGGGACAGGGGATGACGAACACCGGGGAGCTGTTTTTT.

There are a few counts of this clonotype. This chain links TRBV6-6 with TRBJ1-6, with TRBD1 as a possible D gene (5 bases). The V end lost 3 bases, the J end lost 4 bases, and 13 bases lay between the germline ends. This CDR3 comprises 16 residues. Germline V CDR1 and CDR2: MNHNY, SVGAGI (reference sequence). CDR3 amino acids: CASSYWQGEYNSPLHF. CDR3 bases: TGTGCCAGCAGTTATTGGCAGGGCGAGTATAATTCACCCCTCCACTTT.

This clonotype was counted between two and nine times. The rearrangement joins TRBV3-1 to TRBJ2-5; perhaps TRBD2 as D (5 bases). The CDR3 spans 14 residues. Germline V gene sequence: CDR1 LGHDT, CDR2 YNNKEL (reference sequence). The V and J ends lost 4 bases and 0 bases respectively, with 9 bases between them. CDR3: CASSRRGYQETQYF. The DNA for the CDR3 is TGTGCCAGCAGCCGACGGGGATACCAAGAGACCCAGTACTTC.

This clonotype was recorded once. The chain is built from TRBV3-1 and TRBJ1-2; D unclear. Between the trimmed V and J ends, which lost 5 bases and 6 bases, there was a span of 19 bases. CDR1 is LGHDT and CDR2 is YNNKEL in the germline V gene (reference sequence). CDR3 length: 15 residues. The CDR3 reads CASSWAQTCRDGYTF. The CDR3 coding sequence is TGTGCCAGCAGCTGGGCACAGACCTGTCGTGATGGCTACACCTTC. Using reference TRBV3-1 and TRBJ1-2 for the parts outside the CDR3, the full variable domain is DTAVSQTPKYLVTQMGNDKSIKCEQNLGHDTMYWYKQDSKKFLKIMFSYNNKELIINETVPNRFSPKSPDKAHLNLHINSLELGDSAVYFCASSWAQTCRDGYTFGSGTRLTVV.

The chain recombines TRBV6-2 or TRBV6-3 with TRBJ2-3; TRBD2 aligns across 12 bases. Germline-derived CDR1 and CDR2 are MNHEY and SVGEGT. The CDR3 extends over 16 amino acids. V was clipped by 6 bases and J by 6 bases; unmatched bases: 10. The CDR3 loop reads CASSRSSGRAMDTQYF. The CDR3, as DNA: TGTGCCAGCAGCAGATCTAGCGGGAGGGCCATGGATACGCAGTATTTT.

Comments on this clonotype: This may arise from a read error, as a much more abundant clone is one base away. The chain uses TRBV27 and TRBJ2-1; D is undetermined. CDR3 size: 13 residues. CDR1 is MNHEY, CDR2 SMNVEV, per germline (reference sequence). CDR3 nucleotide sequence: TGTGCCAACAGTTTGGCAGCGCCTAATGAGCAGTTCTTC. Translated: CANSLAAPNEQFF.

This clonotype was recorded a few times. This chain joins TRBV20-1 and TRBJ1-1, with D unresolved. Germline V gives CDR1 DFQATT, CDR2 SNEGSKA (reference sequence). This CDR3 region has 12 residues. Trimming took off 4 bases at V and 0 bases at J, with 6 bases between the two ends. This CDR3 is CSATQLNTEAFF. The CDR3 coding sequence is TGCAGTGCTACTCAGTTGAACACTGAAGCTTTCTTT.

This clonotype came up a few times. The chain has TRBV19 and TRBJ1-6; D uncertain. The CDR3 sequence is 16 residues long. Germline CDR1 is LNHDA and CDR2 is SQIVND (reference sequence). V was trimmed by 3 bases and J by 0 bases, leaving 9 bases between them. CDR3 DNA sequence: TGTGCCAGTAGTATGTACGGTAACTCCTATAATTCACCCCTCCACTTT. This sequence encodes CASSMYGNSYNSPLHF.

The sample holds a few counts of this clonotype. The V and J genes are TRBV5-6 and TRBJ2-1; D remains ambiguous. The V end was cut by 4 bases, the J end by 6 bases, with 11 bases between. The length of the CDR3 is 13 residues. CDR1 SGHDT and CDR2 YYEEEE come from the germline V gene. In DNA form, the CDR3 reads TGTGCCAGCAGCCAAATGACGGGCAATGAGCAGTTCTTC. It codes for CASSQMTGNEQFF.